What follows describes a single T cell receptor (beta chain). The target antigen is unknown. The sample is drawn from a study of PD-L1 blockade in urothelial cancer. Whole-study results and caveats: Sub-median blood TCR clonality before treatment predicted longer survival.

In each PCR, synthetic TCR analog templates were spiked in. Assay: immunoSEQ multiplex PCR; the TCRdb copy retains only in-frame clones and omits some. The sample lists about 72,000 clones, around 88% seen once, with 15% in the top ten. CDR3 length: 16 residues. Noted time point: pretreatment peripheral blood. This specimen consisted of PBMCs, obtained around atezolizumab (anti-PD-L1) treatment. This receptor was taken from a man in his fifties or sixties with urothelial cancer. J is TRBJ2-7 and V is TRBV21-1; the D call of TRBD2 is as the table states it, not checked on the DNA. TRBV21-1 is reported as a pseudogene. CDR3 sequence (DNA): TGTGCCAGCAGCAAAAAGTACGGGGTGAGGTCCTACGAGCAGTACTTC. Amino acids: CASSKKYGVRSYEQYF.